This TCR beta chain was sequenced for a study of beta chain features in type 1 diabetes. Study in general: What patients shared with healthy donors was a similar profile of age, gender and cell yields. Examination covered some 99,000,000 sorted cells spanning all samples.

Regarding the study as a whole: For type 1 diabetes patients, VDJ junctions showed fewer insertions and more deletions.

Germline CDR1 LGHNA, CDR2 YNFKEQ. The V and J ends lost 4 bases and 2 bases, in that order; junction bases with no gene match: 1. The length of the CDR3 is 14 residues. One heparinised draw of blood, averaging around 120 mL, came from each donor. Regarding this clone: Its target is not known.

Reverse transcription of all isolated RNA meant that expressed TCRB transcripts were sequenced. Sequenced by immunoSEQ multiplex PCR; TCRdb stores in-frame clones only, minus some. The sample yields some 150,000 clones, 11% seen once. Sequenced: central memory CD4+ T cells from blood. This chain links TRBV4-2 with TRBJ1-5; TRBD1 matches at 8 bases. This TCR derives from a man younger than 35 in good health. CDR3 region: CASSPTGGNQPQHF. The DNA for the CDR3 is TGTGCCAGCAGCCCGACAGGGGGCAATCAGCCCCAGCATTTT.